These 24 T cell receptor beta chains originate from one sample sequenced in a study of T-cell reconstitution after alpha-beta-depleted transplantation in children. A TCRbeta library incorporating unique molecular identifiers was prepared. TCRdb reanalysed the PCR reads using MiXCR and keeps one entry per CDR3 protein. The data contain around 300,000 distinct CDR3 sequences, approximately 23% of them singletons. The sample was PBMCs, mostly from graft donor cells, taken 180 days after TCRalphabeta/CD19-depleted stem cell transplant. The receptors here all came from a male patient between 10 and 17 years old who had a stem cell transplant for acute lymphoblastic leukemia, so the T cells may come from the graft donor.

This clonotype was found a few times. The gene calls are TRBV29-1 and TRBJ1-1; D is unresolved. The CDR3 sequence is 12 residues long. The V gene lost 0 bases and the J gene lost 1 base, with 3 bases spanning the gap. The germline gives CDR1 SQVTM, CDR2 ANQGSEA. The CDR3 bases are TGCAGCGTTGAAGAAGGGAACACTGAAGCTTTCTTT. It translates to CSVEEGNTEAFF.

V and J are TRBV11-3 and TRBJ2-2; D is possibly TRBD1 (5 bases). V lost 8 bases, J lost 5 bases, and 21 bases lay in between. From germline, CDR1 is SGHNT and CDR2 YENEEA. The CDR3 has 16 residues. The CDR3 is CASPLTRATLTGELFF. CDR3 DNA: TGTGCCAGCCCACTAACCAGGGCCACTCTGACCGGGGAGCTGTTTTTT.

The chain carries TRBV20-1 and TRBJ2-7, with D maybe TRBD2 (6 bases). Germline V gene sequence: CDR1 DFQATT, CDR2 SNEGSKA (reference sequence). V dropped 5 bases and J dropped 0 bases, with 20 bases sitting between them. The CDR3 runs 16 residues. CDR3 amino acids: CSAYPSTSSPSYEQYF. The CDR3 DNA follows: TGCAGTGCTTATCCCTCTACTAGCTCCCCCTCCTACGAGCAGTACTTC.

A few counts support this clonotype. The V call is TRBV15, the J call TRBJ2-1; 10 bases line up with TRBD1. CDR3 size: 16 residues. With V trimmed by 3 bases and J by 7 bases, 9 bases remained unmatched. Per germline, CDR1 LNHNV and CDR2 YYDKDF (reference sequence). Written as DNA, the CDR3 is TGTGCCACCAGCAGCCGGGACAGGGGCGAATGGAATGAGCAGTTCTTC. Translated: CATSSRDRGEWNEQFF.

The rearrangement joins TRBV18 to TRBJ2-3, with TRBD1 identical over 8 bases. Trimming cost V 5 bases and J 4 bases; bases outside gene matches: 8. CDR3 length equals 15 residues. CDR1 KGHSH and CDR2 LQKENI come from the germline V gene. The CDR3 region is CASSFSDRASDTQYF. The CDR3 DNA sequence: TGTGCCAGCTCATTCTCGGACAGGGCCTCAGATACGCAGTATTTT.

This clonotype occurred a few times. The V call is TRBV4-2, the J call TRBJ2-7, with TRBD2 identical over 12 bases. This CDR3 region has 17 residues. V lost 2 bases, J lost 3 bases, and 8 bases stayed unmatched. Germline V gene sequence: CDR1 LGHNA, CDR2 YNFKEQ. The DNA for the CDR3 is TGTGCCAGCAGCCAAACTAGCGGGAGGACGGTTCTCTACGAGCAGTACTTC. This translates into CASSQTSGRTVLYEQYF.

This chain joins TRBV29-1 and TRBJ1-2; D ambiguous. Looked up from germline, CDR1 is SQVTM and CDR2 is ANQGSEA. Trimming took off 4 bases at V and 8 bases at J, with 17 bases between the two ends. The CDR3 totals 13 residues. DNA for the CDR3: TGCAGCGTTGTTAGGACTCCCGGGCAAGGCTACACCTTC. This gives the protein CSVVRTPGQGYTF.

The chain is built from TRBV5-1 and TRBJ2-5, with D unclear. Trimming cost V 0 bases and J 5 bases, with 11 bases left between them. The CDR3 extends over 14 amino acids. Germline V gene sequence: CDR1 SGHRS, CDR2 YFSETQ. Here the CDR3 DNA reads TGCGCCAGCAGCTTGGTAGGTCCCTTGGAGACCCAGTACTTC. Translating it yields CASSLVGPLETQYF.

V and J are TRBV7-8 and TRBJ1-2; the match to TRBD1 covers 7 bases. Per germline, CDR1 SGHVS and CDR2 FQNEAQ. The CDR3 length is 15 residues. V shed 5 bases and J 8 bases; nucleotides not matched to a gene: 14. Here the CDR3 reads CASSTTGAAVGGYTF. As DNA, the CDR3 is TGTGCCAGCAGCACCACAGGGGCGGCCGTGGGAGGCTACACCTTC.

This clonotype turned up a few times. The chain is built from TRBV29-1 and TRBJ2-3; 8 bases are a match to TRBD2. Germline CDR1 reads SQVTM; CDR2 reads ANQGSEA. The V segment lost 6 bases and the J segment 4 bases; nucleotides outside the gene matches: 18. CDR3 length equals 17 residues. The CDR3 sequence: CSVRREVPRFRSDTQYF. The DNA of the CDR3 is TGCAGCGTGCGGCGGGAGGTCCCAAGGTTTAGGTCAGATACGCAGTATTTT.

The table lists this clonotype with a few counts. The rearrangement links TRBV29-1 to TRBJ2-1, with 7 bases that match TRBD2. This CDR3 contains 16 residues. Trimming removed 7 bases from V and 2 bases from J; junction bases left unmatched: 14. The germline V gene encodes CDR1 SQVTM and CDR2 ANQGSEA. The CDR3, as DNA: TGCAGCGCCATCACGCCGACTAGCTTCGCCTACAATGAGCAGTTCTTC. Translation: CSAITPTSFAYNEQFF.

V gene TRBV6-1 combines with J gene TRBJ2-1; TRBD1 matches at 11 bases. The V segment lost 5 bases and the J segment 4 bases; nucleotides outside the gene matches: 4. The CDR3 is made up of 15 amino acids. Germline V gives CDR1 MNHNS, CDR2 SASEGT. This CDR3 reads CASSRRDRGYNEQFF. DNA for the CDR3: TGTGCCAGCAGTCGCCGGGACAGGGGGTACAATGAGCAGTTCTTC.

V usage is TRBV4-1 and J usage is TRBJ1-5; TRBD1 aligns across 11 bases. Germline V gene data show CDR1 as MGHRA and CDR2 as YSYEKL. The length of the CDR3 is 17 residues. Trimming removed 0 bases from V and 6 bases from J; junction bases left unmatched: 7. The CDR3 region is CASSQDLGDRGGQPQHF. CDR3 sequence (DNA): TGCGCCAGCAGCCAAGATCTCGGGGACAGGGGGGGTCAGCCCCAGCATTTT.

The CDR3 here is CSARAWEVLSYEQYF. CDR3 DNA: TGCAGTGCTAGAGCGTGGGAGGTCCTCTCCTACGAGCAGTACTTC. J is TRBJ2-7 and V is TRBV20-1; D may be TRBD2 (6 bases). The ends were cut back, 1 base at V and 0 bases at J, with 13 bases in the middle. Germline V gene lookup returns CDR1 DFQATT and CDR2 SNEGSKA (reference sequence). CDR3 length: 15 residues.

V gene TRBV19 combines with J gene TRBJ1-1, with D perhaps TRBD1 (5 bases). Trimming took 9 bases from V and 4 from J, leaving 12 bases between them. Per germline, CDR1 LNHDA and CDR2 SQIVND (reference sequence). The CDR3 runs to 12 residues. CDR3 sequence: CASRDQGTEAFF. The CDR3 coding sequence is TGTGCCAGCAGAGACCAGGGCACTGAAGCTTTCTTT. Filled out from reference TRBV19 and TRBJ1-1, the complete variable domain reads DGGITQSPKYLFRKEGQNVTLSCEQNLNHDAMYWYRQDPGQGLRLIYYSQIVNDFQKGDIAEGYSVSREKKESFPLTVTSAQKNPTAFYLCASRDQGTEAFFGQGTRLTVV.

This clonotype has more than one count but fewer than ten. The genes are TRBV10-3 and TRBJ1-1, with a possible D match to TRBD1 (6 bases). The germline gives CDR1 ENHRY, CDR2 SYGVKD. The length of the CDR3 is 13 residues. Between the trimmed V and J ends, which lost 2 bases and 10 bases, there was a span of 14 bases. The chain's CDR3 is CAISEPTPRGAFF. The CDR3 DNA is TGTGCCATCAGTGAGCCCACACCCAGGGGAGCTTTCTTT.

The V and J genes are TRBV2 and TRBJ1-2; 7 bases align to TRBD1. Trimming took 7 bases from V and 3 from J; bases not matched to a gene: 8. This CDR3 region has 14 residues. The germline V gene has CDR1 SNHLY and CDR2 FYNNEI. Here the CDR3 reads CASKEGARYYGYTF. The CDR3 region has the DNA TGTGCCAGCAAGGAGGGGGCAAGGTACTATGGCTACACCTTC.

The chain carries TRBV6-2 or TRBV6-3 and TRBJ2-1; 11 bases map to TRBD2. In germline, CDR1 is MNHEY, CDR2 SVGEGT. The CDR3 is 16 residues long. The J segment lost 3 bases and the V segment lost 6 bases, leaving 7 bases of the junction unmatched. The CDR3 loop reads CASSLSLAGGYNEQFF. The CDR3 region has the DNA TGTGCCAGCAGCCTTTCCCTAGCGGGAGGCTACAATGAGCAGTTCTTC.

The chain is built from TRBV7-8 and TRBJ2-1; tentative D call: TRBD2 (5 bases). The CDR3 runs 15 residues. The germline V and J ends were trimmed by 0 bases and 7 bases, with 13 bases remaining between them. Germline V gene data show CDR1 as SGHVS and CDR2 as FQNEAQ. This chain's CDR3 is CASSLAPGRRNEQFF. The CDR3 nucleotides read TGTGCCAGCAGCTTAGCCCCGGGCCGGAGGAATGAGCAGTTCTTC.

This clonotype was seen a few times. For the CDR3, the DNA is TGTGCCAGCAGACACCGGGATCTCCTGCCTTCTGGAAACACCATATATTTT. Translated, it gives CASRHRDLLPSGNTIYF. The rearrangement links TRBV11-2 to TRBJ1-3; D not certain. Deletions cut 6 bases from V and 1 base from J, with 19 bases between. Germline V CDR1 and CDR2: SGHAT, FQNNGV. This CDR3 spans 17 amino acids.

This clonotype was detected only a few times. The V gene is TRBV9, the J gene TRBJ2-7; D is unresolved. Trimming shortened V by 0 bases and J by 0 bases, and 7 bases separated the two germline ends. CDR1 is SGDLS, CDR2 YYNGEE, per germline. This CDR3 has 14 amino acids. The CDR3 loop reads CASSVGARSYEQYF. CDR3 sequence (DNA): TGTGCCAGCAGCGTAGGTGCCCGCTCCTACGAGCAGTACTTC.

This clonotype appeared a few times. This chain uses TRBV10-1 with TRBJ2-3; 7 positions match TRBD1. Per germline, CDR1 WNHNN and CDR2 SYGVQD (reference sequence). V lost 2 bases to trimming and J lost 3 bases; unmatched junction nucleotides: 5. The CDR3 sequence is 15 residues long. For the CDR3, the DNA is TGCGCCAGCAGTGAGCCAGGGGGAAATACAGATACGCAGTATTTT. Translating it yields CASSEPGGNTDTQYF.

A few counts support this clonotype. The chain uses TRBV12-3 or TRBV12-4 and TRBJ1-5; 10 positions match TRBD1. There are 12 residues in the CDR3. The V segment lost 4 bases and the J segment 14 bases; nucleotides outside the gene matches: 5. The chain's CDR3 is CASSWGTGDKHF. In DNA, the CDR3 is TGTGCCAGCAGTTGGGGGACAGGGGATAAGCATTTT.

The chain is built from TRBV7-8 and TRBJ1-5, with D unclear. The CDR3 covers 17 residues. Germline assignment: CDR1 SGHVS and CDR2 FQNEAQ. Trimming removed 3 bases from V and 0 bases from J, with 15 bases in between. The CDR3 DNA sequence: TGTGCCAGCAGCTTTTTGGTGGGAGTTTATAGCAATCAGCCCCAGCATTTT. Amino acids: CASSFLVGVYSNQPQHF.